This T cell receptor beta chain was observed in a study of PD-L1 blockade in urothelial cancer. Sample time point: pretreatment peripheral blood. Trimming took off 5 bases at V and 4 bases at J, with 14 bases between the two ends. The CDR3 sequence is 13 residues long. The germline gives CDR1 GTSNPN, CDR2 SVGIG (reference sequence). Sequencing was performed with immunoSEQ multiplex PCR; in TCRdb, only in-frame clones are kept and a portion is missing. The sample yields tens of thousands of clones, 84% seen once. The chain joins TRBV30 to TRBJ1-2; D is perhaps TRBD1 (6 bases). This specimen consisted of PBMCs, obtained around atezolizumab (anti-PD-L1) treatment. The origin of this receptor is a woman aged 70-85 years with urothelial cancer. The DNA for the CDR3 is TGTGCCTGGGACCGGGGGGGGCCCTATGGCTACACCTTC. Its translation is CAWDRGGPYGYTF. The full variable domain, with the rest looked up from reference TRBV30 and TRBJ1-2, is SQTIHQWPATLVQPVGSPLSLECTVEGTSNPNLYWYRQAAGRGLQLLFYSVGIGQISSEVPQNLSASRPQDRQFILSSKKLLLSDSGFYLCAWDRGGPYGYTFGSGTRLTVV.